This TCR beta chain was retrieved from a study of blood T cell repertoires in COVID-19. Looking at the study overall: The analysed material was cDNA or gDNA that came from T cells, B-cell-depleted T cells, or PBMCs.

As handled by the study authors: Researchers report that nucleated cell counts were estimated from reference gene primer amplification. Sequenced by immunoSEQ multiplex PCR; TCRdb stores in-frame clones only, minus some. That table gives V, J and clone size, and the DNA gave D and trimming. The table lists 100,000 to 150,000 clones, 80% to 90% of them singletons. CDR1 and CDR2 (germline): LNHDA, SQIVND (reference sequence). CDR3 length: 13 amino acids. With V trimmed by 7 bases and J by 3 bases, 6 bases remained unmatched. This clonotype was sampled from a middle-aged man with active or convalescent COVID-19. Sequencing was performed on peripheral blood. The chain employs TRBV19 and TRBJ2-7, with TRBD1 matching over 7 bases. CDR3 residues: CASIPSGGYEQYF. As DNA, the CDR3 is TGTGCCAGTATCCCTTCAGGGGGCTACGAGCAGTACTTC.